The 23 T cell receptor beta chains presented below share a single source sample, sequenced in a study of Ad26.COV2.S vaccination and SARS-CoV-2 variants. Assay: immunoSEQ multiplex PCR; the TCRdb copy retains only in-frame clones and omits some. The sample consists of about 350,000 clones, about 92% of them appearing once. The sample here was peripheral blood, taken after recovery from COVID-19. The receptors were gathered from a human donor who had recovered from COVID-19.

With regard to this clone: Given a much more abundant clone one base away, this may be a read error. The CDR3 reads CASSSVASGNTIYF. The CDR3 DNA reads as TGTGCCAGCAGCTCTGTGGCCTCTGGAAACACCATATATTTT. V usage is TRBV11-2 and J usage is TRBJ1-3; D call uncertain. The CDR3 sequence is 14 residues long. CDR1 and CDR2 (germline): SGHAT, FQNNGV. V gave up 4 bases and J gave up 0 bases, with 7 bases separating them.

V is TRBV3-1 (or the pseudogene TRBV3-2) and J is TRBJ2-7, with 8 positions matching TRBD1. The CDR3 sequence is 16 residues long. The germline V gene encodes CDR1 LGHDT and CDR2 YNNKEL (reference sequence). The V gene end was trimmed by 4 bases and the J gene end by 2 bases; junction bases not matched to a gene: 10. CDR3 sequence: CASSPLGTGGPYEQYF. The DNA for the CDR3 is TGTGCCAGCAGCCCTTTAGGAACAGGGGGACCCTACGAGCAGTACTTC.

Here the CDR3 reads CASSDAGQGITGNTIYF. As DNA, the CDR3 is TGTGCCAGCAGTGATGCGGGACAGGGGATTACAGGAAACACCATATATTTT. The rearrangement uses TRBV2 and TRBJ1-3, with 10 bases lining up with TRBD1. Trimming cost V 3 bases and J 4 bases; bases outside gene matches: 9. From germline, CDR1 is SNHLY and CDR2 FYNNEI. This CDR3 comprises 17 residues.

The CDR3 bases are TGCGCCAGCAGCCCCGATCGACAGGGGAGTGGTGAGCAGTTCTTC. Translated: CASSPDRQGSGEQFF. V gene TRBV5-1 combines with J gene TRBJ2-1, with 8 bases identical to TRBD1. V gave up 4 bases and J gave up 9 bases; unmatched junction bases: 12. Per the germline V gene, CDR1 is SGHRS and CDR2 is YFSETQ. The CDR3 runs 15 residues.

The rearrangement links TRBV25-1 to TRBJ2-7; possible D gene TRBD1, 5 bases. The germline V gene encodes CDR1 MGHDK and CDR2 SYGVNS. Trimming took off 1 base at V and 4 bases at J, with 11 bases between the two ends. CDR3 length equals 14 residues. The CDR3 DNA reads TGTGCCAGCAGTGAATCCCAGGGAACATACGAGCAGTACTTC. This gives the protein CASSESQGTYEQYF.

The chain couples TRBV5-4 to TRBJ2-1; D could derive from TRBD1 or TRBD2 (5 bases each). From germline, CDR1 is SGHNT and CDR2 YYREEE (reference sequence). V dropped 1 base and J dropped 9 bases, with 11 bases sitting between them. CDR3 length: 13 residues. The chain's CDR3 is CASSLPSGTEQFF. As DNA, the CDR3 is TGTGCCAGCAGCTTGCCTTCTGGGACTGAGCAGTTCTTC.

The chain carries TRBV3-1 (or the pseudogene TRBV3-2) and TRBJ2-3; D gene uncertain. CDR3 length equals 16 residues. Germline values: CDR1 LGHDT, CDR2 YNNKEL (reference sequence). V was pared by 5 bases and J by 0 bases, with 15 bases between. The CDR3 DNA sequence: TGTGCCAGCAGCTTGTCCAAAATCGCTAGCACAGATACGCAGTATTTT. Its translation: CASSLSKIASTDTQYF.

The chain employs TRBV20-1 and TRBJ2-1, with a tentative D call TRBD2 (6 bases). The CDR3 is made up of 11 amino acids. The germline CDR1 and CDR2 sequences are DFQATT and SNEGSKA (reference sequence). V lost 6 bases and J lost 7, with 10 bases in between. The CDR3 coding sequence is TGCAGTGCCCTAAGCGGGAATGAGCAGTTCTTC. The encoded protein is CSALSGNEQFF.

This clone turned up a few times. V gene TRBV7-9 combines with J gene TRBJ1-3, with D perhaps TRBD1 (5 bases). The CDR3 runs 14 residues. CDR1 is SEHNR, CDR2 FQNEAQ, per germline (reference sequence). V dropped 2 bases and J dropped 3 bases, with 8 bases sitting between them. CDR3 amino acids: CASSLRQGGNTIYF. Here the CDR3 DNA reads TGTGCCAGCAGCTTACGCCAGGGTGGAAACACCATATATTTT.

The genes are TRBV21-1 and TRBJ1-4. TRBV21-1 corresponds to a pseudogene. This CDR3 has 18 residues. The CDR3: CASSKRGEKAGPGEKLFF. DNA for the CDR3: TGTGCCAGCAGCAAACGGGGTGAGAAGGCCGGGCCAGGTGAAAAACTGTTTTTT.

The chain carries TRBV7-2 and TRBJ1-2; 10 nucleotides agree with TRBD1. This CDR3 is 17 amino acids long. Germline V gene sequence: CDR1 SGHTA, CDR2 FQGNSA. The trim removed 1 base at V and 2 bases at J, leaving 7 bases unmatched. DNA for the CDR3: TGTGCCAGCAGCTTAGGCGCAGGGGGACAGGGGAACTATGGCTACACCTTC. Its translation is CASSLGAGGQGNYGYTF.

This clone is a singleton in its sample. The rearrangement links TRBV6-5 to TRBJ1-3; no reliable D call. V was clipped by 5 bases and J by 0 bases, with 8 bases between them. The germline CDR1 and CDR2 sequences are MNHEY and SVGAGI. CDR3 length: 14 residues. For the CDR3, the DNA is TGTGCCAGCAGTAAACTAAACTCTGGAAACACCATATATTTT. Translation gives CASSKLNSGNTIYF.

This clone was found once. The chain joins TRBV6-5 to TRBJ1-1; unclear D gene. CDR1 is MNHEY and CDR2 is SVGAGI in the germline V gene. The V gene lost 5 bases and the J gene lost 4 bases, with 11 bases spanning the gap. CDR3 size: 13 residues. CDR3: CASSPSFITEAFF. Here the CDR3 DNA reads TGTGCCAGCAGTCCGAGTTTTATCACTGAAGCTTTCTTT.

The rearrangement joins TRBV9 to TRBJ2-1; 12 nucleotides align to TRBD2. This CDR3 contains 15 residues. V was pared by 4 bases and J by 7 bases, with 6 bases of the junction left unmatched. Germline CDR1 SGDLS, CDR2 YYNGEE. The CDR3 sequence: CASSPSGGATNEQFF. CDR3 in DNA: TGTGCCAGCAGCCCTAGCGGGGGGGCAACGAATGAGCAGTTCTTC.

As for this clone: The same CDR3 can be traced to other DNA sequences in this sample. The V and J genes are TRBV11-2 and TRBJ1-3; 7 bases agree with TRBD1. CDR3 length: 14 residues. CDR1 is SGHAT and CDR2 is FQNNGV in the germline V gene. The junction had 1 base not matched to a gene; V was cut back by 3 bases and J by 2 bases. The CDR3 nucleotides read TGTGCCAGCAGCTTTACAGGGGCTGGAAACACCATATATTTT. This encodes CASSFTGAGNTIYF.

The chain links TRBV10-1 to TRBJ2-7; D remains unclear. The CDR3 is 12 amino acids. Trimming left V 0 bases short and J 8 bases short, with 8 bases between. Per germline, CDR1 WNHNN and CDR2 SYGVQD (reference sequence). This chain's CDR3 is CASSESMGKQYF. The CDR3 region has the DNA TGCGCCAGCAGTGAGTCTATGGGGAAGCAGTACTTC.

The chain recombines TRBV12-5 with TRBJ2-6; maybe TRBD1 (7 bases). The CDR3 is 18 residues long. Germline-derived CDR1 and CDR2 are LGHNT and FRNRAP. V lost 4 bases, J lost 0 bases, and 16 bases lay in between. The CDR3 DNA sequence: TGTGCTAGTGGTTCCTTAGCGGACAGGCGCTCTGGGGCCAACGTCCTGACTTTC. This sequence encodes CASGSLADRRSGANVLTF.

This clone was observed a single time. The CDR3 spells CASSLGAGQPPLHF. CDR3 DNA: TGCGCCAGCAGCTTGGGGGCAGGGCAGCCACCCCTCCACTTT. This rearrangement joins TRBV5-1 to TRBJ1-6, with D maybe TRBD1 (5 bases). Looked up from germline, CDR1 is SGHRS and CDR2 is YFSETQ. There are 14 residues in the CDR3. The V gene lost 0 bases and the J gene lost 11 bases, with 12 bases spanning the gap.

V gene TRBV10-2 combines with J gene TRBJ1-2; D is unclear. CDR3 length: 12 residues. The V end lost 2 bases, the J end lost 7 bases, and 8 bases lay between the germline ends. Germline loops: CDR1 WSHSY, CDR2 SAAADI. CDR3 nucleotides: TGCGCCAGCAGTGAGCCCGGTCGTGGCTACACCTTC. Translated: CASSEPGRGYTF.

Here the CDR3 DNA reads TGTGCCAGCAGCTCGCAGAGGGACACCCCCAATGAGCAGTTCTTC. This gives the protein CASSSQRDTPNEQFF. The rearrangement joins TRBV7-2 to TRBJ2-1; tentatively, D is TRBD1 (6 bases). The V and J ends lost 4 bases and 6 bases respectively, with 16 bases between them. The CDR3 is 15 residues long. Germline V gene sequence: CDR1 SGHTA, CDR2 FQGNSA. Full variable domain (missing parts from reference TRBV7-2 and TRBJ2-1): GAGVSQSPSNKVTEKGKDVELRCDPISGHTALYWYRQSLGQGLEFLIYFQGNSAPDKSGLPSDRFSAERTGGSVSTLTIQRTQQEDSAVYLCASSSQRDTPNEQFFGPGTRLTVL.

The chain uses TRBV18 and TRBJ2-7, with D hard to call. Trimming took 1 base from V and 3 from J, leaving 19 bases between them. CDR3 length: 17 amino acids. Looked up from germline, CDR1 is KGHSH and CDR2 is LQKENI. CDR3 residues: CASSPRRSRIGFYEQYF. In DNA, the CDR3 is TGTGCCAGCTCACCACGGCGTTCGCGGATCGGATTCTACGAGCAGTACTTC.

The rearrangement links TRBV5-4 to TRBJ1-4, with D perhaps TRBD1 (5 bases). The CDR3 has 15 amino acids. Germline V gene sequence: CDR1 SGHNT, CDR2 YYREEE (reference sequence). V lost 0 bases, J lost 7 bases, and 13 bases lay in between. DNA of the CDR3: TGTGCCAGCAGCTTGGCTGAGCGGGGCGTTGAAAAACTGTTTTTT. It codes for CASSLAERGVEKLFF.

This clone was detected only once. The chain recombines TRBV27 with TRBJ1-1; the D gene is possibly TRBD1 (5 bases). From germline, CDR1 is MNHEY and CDR2 SMNVEV (reference sequence). V gave up 10 bases and J gave up 4 bases, with 16 bases separating them. CDR3 size: 13 residues. CDR3 DNA: TGTGCCAACCGAAGAGGGAGGGGCACTGAAGCTTTCTTT. Amino acid sequence: CANRRGRGTEAFF.